The rows below give T cell receptor beta chains drawn from one sample of a study of T cells after yellow fever vaccination. TCRdb itself ran the 5' RACE reads through MiXCR, one entry per CDR3 protein. The sample comprises 200,000 to 300,000 distinct CDR3 sequences, about 7.1% of which are singletons, and around 0.9% rests with the top ten. The sample here was CD4+ T cells sorted from PBMCs, taken 15 days after the yellow fever booster vaccination. These receptors were obtained from a man aged 30 to 39 who received the YFV17D yellow fever vaccine. Both conserved end residues are part of each CDR3. Each record gives: D gene, J gene, clone size, V gene, CDR3 DNA, CDR3 protein. The D gene is left open where the match is weak. Part of the rows lack a size; the others show once, few, many or a class for expanded clones.

TRBD2 TRBJ2-2 . TRBV11-2 TGTGCCAGCAGCTTACGGGCTAGCGGGAAAACCGGGGAGCTGTTTTTT CASSLRASGKTGELFF
. TRBJ2-7 few TRBV7-9 TGTGCCAGCAGCTTAGGTTCCAGAACCTACGAGCAGTACTTC CASSLGSRTYEQYF
TRBD2 TRBJ2-1 few TRBV11-1 TGTGCCAGCAGCCCCTTGATGAAGACGGCGGGAGGGATGAATGAGCAGTTCTTC CASSPLMKTAGGMNEQFF
TRBD2 TRBJ2-7 few TRBV5-1 TGCGCCAGCAGCGCCGGGACTAGCGAGCTATACGAGCAGTACTTC CASSAGTSELYEQYF
. TRBJ1-1 . TRBV5-1 TGCGCCAGCAGCTTGAAGGCTGGGTCAGGGTATACTGAAGCTTTCTTT CASSLKAGSGYTEAFF
. TRBJ1-1 few TRBV19 TGTGCCAGTAGTTGGTACAGAACCACTGAAGCTTTCTTT CASSWYRTTEAFF
. TRBJ2-1 . TRBV20-1 TGCAGTGCCAGGGTGGCGGCCGAAAATGAGCAGTTCTTC CSARVAAENEQFF
. TRBJ2-1 many TRBV24-1 TGTGCCACCAGTGATCCGGAGCACAATGAGCAGTTCTTC CATSDPEHNEQFF
. TRBJ2-1 . TRBV7-3 TGTGCCAGCAGCTTACTCGGGCTTAGCTCCTACAATGAGCAGTTCTTC CASSLLGLSSYNEQFF
. TRBJ2-2 . TRBV20-1 TGCAGTGCCGTCGGGGGACTCCACACCGGGGAGCTGTTTTTT CSAVGGLHTGELFF
TRBD1 TRBJ2-1 many TRBV5-1 TGCGCCAGCAGCTTGGTTAGACAGGGGGTCAATGAGCAGTTCTTC CASSLVRQGVNEQFF
. TRBJ2-7 many TRBV27 TGTGCCAGCAGTAGCGCGGAAACCCTCCTTTACGAGCAGTACTTC CASSSAETLLYEQYF
. TRBJ2-3 . TRBV14 TGTGCCAGCAGCCAAGTAGGGGTCGGCACAGATACGCAGTATTTT CASSQVGVGTDTQYF
. TRBJ2-2 few TRBV6-1 TGTGCCAGCAGGCCACCGGGACTCACTAACACCGGGGAGCTGTTTTTT CASRPPGLTNTGELFF
TRBD1 TRBJ2-7 few TRBV4-3 TGCGCCAGCAGCCCATACCCGGGACAGGGGAATTACGAGCAGTACTTC CASSPYPGQGNYEQYF
TRBD2 TRBJ2-2 . TRBV4-2 TGTGCCAGCAGCCAAGATGCTAGCGGGAGGAATCTCATTAAAACCACCGGGGAGCTGTTTTTT CASSQDASGRNLIKTTGELFF
. TRBJ2-1 . TRBV2 TGTGCCAGCGAGGGGCATGAGCAGTTCTTC CASEGHEQFF
. TRBJ1-1 . TRBV12-3/TRBV12-4 TGTGCCAGCACCCCATTACAGGTGAACACTGAAGCTTTCTTT CASTPLQVNTEAFF
TRBD2 TRBJ2-1 . TRBV6-1 TGTGCCACACGGGGGGTGGGCTCCTACAATGAGCAGTTCTTC CATRGVGSYNEQFF
TRBD2 TRBJ2-1 many TRBV5-1 TGCGCCAGCAGCTTAGCGGGAGAAGTGTTCTTC CASSLAGEVFF
TRBD1 TRBJ1-2 . TRBV19 TGTGCCAGCCTGGACAGGGTTAACTATGGCTACACCTTC CASLDRVNYGYTF
. TRBJ2-2 . TRBV7-9 TGTGCCAGCAATCAATACAGGAACACCGGGGAGCTGTTTTTT CASNQYRNTGELFF
TRBD1 TRBJ2-5 . TRBV6-6 TGTGCCAGCCTCCGGGACAGCAAAGAGACCCAGTACTTC CASLRDSKETQYF
. TRBJ1-4 . TRBV7-2 TGTGCCAGCAGCTTAGGGTGGGAAAAACTGTTTTTT CASSLGWEKLFF
TRBD1 TRBJ2-3 many TRBV2 TGTGCCAGCAGTGAAGCCGGGACAGGGATCCGGACAGATACGCAGTATTTT CASSEAGTGIRTDTQYF
TRBD1 TRBJ1-4 many TRBV20-1 TGCAGTGCTGACAGGGGTGAAAAACTGTTTTTT CSADRGEKLFF